Listed below are T cell receptor beta chains from one sample, sequenced in a study of breast tumors, draining lymph nodes, adjacent tissues. TCRdb used MiXCR to reprocess the multiplex PCR reads, holding one entry per CDR3 protein. The sample shows about 200,000 distinct CDR3 sequences, 31% of them seen only once. What was sequenced was axillary lymph node tissue. The source is a female donor with breast cancer. Some clones in this sample may be carry-over from other donors' samples. Each CDR3 is given with its conserved first and last residue.

J,V,CDR3
TRBJ2-3,TRBV19,CATHGTRSTDTQYF
TRBJ2-7,TRBV7-9,CASSLIRTGPEFEQYF
TRBJ2-7,TRBV7-9,CASSRTDQIHEQYF
TRBJ2-3,TRBV7-2,CASSLVQDTQYF
TRBJ2-1,TRBV5-1,CASSLFGTSGRVGLNEQFF
TRBJ2-7,TRBV11-2,CASSTQGRDYEQYF
TRBJ1-1,TRBV7-2,CASSLAPPGSGNTEAFF
TRBJ2-7,TRBV25-1,CASSDWGVVSEQYF
TRBJ2-4,TRBV7-2,CASSSETGRKNIQYF
TRBJ2-1,TRBV19,CASSIVAGVGNEQFF
TRBJ2-3,TRBV5-8,CASRMGLEGTQYF
TRBJ1-5,TRBV7-9,CASSSSGNSNQPQHF
TRBJ1-5,TRBV29-1,CSVEAPSRVEGTGQPQHF
TRBJ2-1,TRBV15,CATSRDWSQAWLGNEQFF
TRBJ2-5,TRBV30,CAWSVGAFQETQYF
TRBJ2-5,TRBV11-2,CASSTLGDRGQETQYF
TRBJ2-3,TRBV6-1,CASSEGGDITDTQYF
TRBJ1-2,TRBV7-9,CASSPPSRTGVGYTF
TRBJ1-5,TRBV5-6,CASSLSGALQPQHF
TRBJ1-2,TRBV6-5,CASRTPGTVLNYGYTF
TRBJ2-7,TRBV4-1,CASSQGWTGLSYEQYF
TRBJ1-6,TRBV6-5,CASSPSPGQGLYNSPLHF
TRBJ1-3,TRBV6-6,CASGTGGSGLSDTIYF
TRBJ2-7,TRBV7-9,CASSPPATYEQYF
TRBJ1-1,TRBV19,CATPRPQTGYFEAFF
TRBJ2-5,TRBV19,CASSFGRQETQYF
TRBJ1-2,TRBV18,CASSPSDAGYYGYTF